Below, 9 T cell receptor beta chains from the same sample are listed, as sequenced in a study of blood T cell dynamics during melanoma immunotherapy. Indicated time point: week 3, after first cycle of checkpoint inhibitor. Sequencing was performed with immunoSEQ multiplex PCR; in TCRdb, only in-frame clones are kept and a portion is missing. This sample has about 8,600 clones, with roughly nine tenths found just once. The sample here was blood, taken from a patient treated with checkpoint blockade. The receptors were sampled from a human donor with melanoma.

The rearrangement joins TRBV10-2 to TRBJ1-6; D is unclear. The CDR3 totals 14 residues. Germline V gene data show CDR1 as WSHSY and CDR2 as SAAADI. V lost 2 bases to trimming and J lost 10 bases, with 12 bases between them. Written as DNA, the CDR3 is TGCGCCAGCAGTGAGGGGGTCTTAGCGTCACCCCTCCACTTT. Translation gives CASSEGVLASPLHF.

The chain joins TRBV28 to TRBJ1-2, with TRBD1 identical over 9 bases. Germline assignment: CDR1 MDHEN and CDR2 SYDVKM. The CDR3 covers 15 residues. The J segment lost 11 bases and the V segment lost 3 bases, leaving 13 bases of the junction unmatched. In DNA, the CDR3 is TGTGCCAGCAGTTTTCAGCCGGACAGGGGAAGGTCTTACACCTTC. Its protein product is CASSFQPDRGRSYTF.

This chain uses TRBV2 with TRBJ2-2; 13 nucleotides line up with TRBD2. V lost 5 bases, J lost 0 bases, and 6 bases stayed unmatched. Germline V CDR1 and CDR2: SNHLY, FYNNEI. The CDR3 consists of 18 residues. The CDR3 DNA follows: TGTGCCAGCAGTCTCGGACTAGCGGGAGATCCGAACACCGGGGAGCTGTTTTTT. Protein sequence: CASSLGLAGDPNTGELFF.

The chain has TRBV4-2 and TRBJ2-5; D gene uncertain. The CDR3 sequence is 14 residues long. Germline CDR1 LGHNA, CDR2 YNFKEQ. V was clipped by 2 bases and J by 1 base, with 8 bases between them. The CDR3: CASSQFLAQETQYF. The DNA of the CDR3 is TGTGCCAGCAGCCAATTTTTGGCCCAAGAGACCCAGTACTTC.

The chain combines TRBV7-2 with TRBJ2-3; D is perhaps TRBD2 (7 bases). Germline V gives CDR1 SGHTA, CDR2 FQGNSA. With 1 base removed from V and 5 bases from J, the gap between germline ends came to 13 bases. The CDR3 runs to 15 residues. The CDR3 spells CASSLVGGPRDTQYF. In nucleotides, the CDR3 is TGTGCCAGCAGCTTAGTCGGGGGGCCTAGAGATACGCAGTATTTT.

The chain carries TRBV11-2 and TRBJ1-1; 7 bases are a match to TRBD1. The CDR3 totals 19 residues. V lost 3 bases and J lost 4; bases outside the gene matches: 20. From germline, CDR1 is SGHAT and CDR2 FQNNGV. The CDR3 region has the DNA TGTGCCAGCAGCTTTGGTAGGGGGCGAAGAAGAGACTTGGTCACTGAAGCTTTCTTT. Amino acids: CASSFGRGRRRDLVTEAFF.

The chain employs TRBV7-3 and TRBJ2-5; 7 nucleotides match TRBD1. There are 13 residues in the CDR3. After removal of 8 bases from V and 4 bases from J, the junction contained 7 bases not matched to a gene. Germline V lookup: CDR1 SGHTA, CDR2 FQGTGA. CDR3 in DNA: TGTGCCAGCTCAGGGGGATTTTTAGAGACCCAGTACTTC. Its protein is CASSGGFLETQYF.

This clone was seen just once. The chain employs TRBV6-1 and TRBJ1-1; a weak D match, TRBD1 (6 bases). CDR1 and CDR2 from the germline V gene are MNHNS and SASEGT. The CDR3 is 12 amino acids. Trimming removed 5 bases at V and 7 bases at J, with 11 bases between. In DNA form, the CDR3 reads TGTGCCAGCAGTCACGGACAGCGTGAAGCTTTCTTT. Translated, it gives CASSHGQREAFF.

The V and J genes are TRBV5-4 and TRBJ2-3; 7 bases fit TRBD1. The CDR3 length is 15 residues. J gave up 6 bases and V 4 bases, and 11 bases lay outside the gene matches. The germline V gene encodes CDR1 SGHNT and CDR2 YYREEE (reference sequence). The CDR3 DNA is TGTGCCAGCAGCCCGGGACAGCAAACGGGGGATACGCAGTATTTT. It translates to CASSPGQQTGDTQYF.